The entry that follows covers one T cell receptor beta chain sequence. Antigen: not known. Looked up from germline, CDR1 is MNHEY and CDR2 is SVGAGI. The CDR3 runs 15 residues. Trimming shortened V by 0 bases and J by 1 base, and 6 bases separated the two germline ends. The data were obtained in a study of T cell responses to AZD1222 COVID-19 vaccine. General observations from the study: The span of vaccine-associated CD4 TCRs extended across spike, with dominance at 160-218 and 743-854. It should be noted that donors were predominantly white British and more often female, and clonal diversity was possibly underestimated.

Sequencing was performed with immunoSEQ multiplex PCR; in TCRdb, only in-frame clones are kept and a portion is missing. The data contain approximately 120,000 clones, 80% to 90% of them singletons. Sequenced material: peripheral blood, taken on day 0 of AZD1222 vaccination. This rearrangement joins TRBV6-5 to TRBJ2-2, with D possibly being TRBD2 (5 bases). The sequence came from an adult in good health. The CDR3 loop reads CASSYSEGNTGELFF. The CDR3, as DNA: TGTGCCAGCAGTTACTCCGAGGGGAACACCGGGGAGCTGTTTTTT.